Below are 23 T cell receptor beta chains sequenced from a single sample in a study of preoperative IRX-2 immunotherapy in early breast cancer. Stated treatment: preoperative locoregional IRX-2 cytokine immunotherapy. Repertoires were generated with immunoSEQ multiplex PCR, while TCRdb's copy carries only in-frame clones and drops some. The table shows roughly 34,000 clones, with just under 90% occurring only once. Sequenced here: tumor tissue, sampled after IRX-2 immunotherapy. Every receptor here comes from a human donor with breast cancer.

The CDR3 bases are TGTGCCAGCACCCGGGACAGACAATACGAGCAGTACTTC. Residues: CASTRDRQYEQYF. The genes are TRBV7-8 and TRBJ2-7, with TRBD1 matching over 7 bases. CDR1 is SGHVS, CDR2 FQNEAQ, per germline. V lost 7 bases, J lost 4 bases, and 7 bases stayed unmatched. This CDR3 contains 13 residues.

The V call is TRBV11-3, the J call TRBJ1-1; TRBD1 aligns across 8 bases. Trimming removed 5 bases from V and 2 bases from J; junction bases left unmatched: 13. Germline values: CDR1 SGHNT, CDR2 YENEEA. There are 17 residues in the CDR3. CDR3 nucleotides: TGTGCCAGCAGCCAAACTCTACCTGGACAGGGTAACACTGAAGCTTTCTTT. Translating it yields CASSQTLPGQGNTEAFF.

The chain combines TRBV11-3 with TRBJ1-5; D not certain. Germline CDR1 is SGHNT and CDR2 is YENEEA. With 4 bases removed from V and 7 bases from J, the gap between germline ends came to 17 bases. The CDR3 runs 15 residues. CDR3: CASSSNEGHKQPQHF. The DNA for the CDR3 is TGTGCCAGCAGCTCGAACGAAGGGCACAAGCAGCCCCAGCATTTT.

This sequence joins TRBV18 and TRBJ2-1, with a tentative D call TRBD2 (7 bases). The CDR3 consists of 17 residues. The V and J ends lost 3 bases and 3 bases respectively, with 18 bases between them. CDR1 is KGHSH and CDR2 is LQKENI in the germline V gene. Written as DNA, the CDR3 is TGTGCCAGCTCACCCTCGGTGGGGGGCGGGGGCTACAATGAGCAGTTCTTC. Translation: CASSPSVGGGGYNEQFF.

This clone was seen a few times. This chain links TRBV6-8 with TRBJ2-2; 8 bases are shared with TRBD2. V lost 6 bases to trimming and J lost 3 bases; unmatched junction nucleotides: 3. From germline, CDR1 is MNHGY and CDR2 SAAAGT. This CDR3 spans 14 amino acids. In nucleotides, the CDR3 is TGTGCCAGCAGCCCCGGGGGGGACACCGGGGAGCTGTTTTTT. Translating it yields CASSPGGDTGELFF.

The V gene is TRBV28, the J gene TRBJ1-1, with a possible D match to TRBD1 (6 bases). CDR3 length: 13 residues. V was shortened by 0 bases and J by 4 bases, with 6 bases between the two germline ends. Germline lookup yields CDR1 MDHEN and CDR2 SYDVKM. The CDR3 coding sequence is TGTGCCAGCAGTTTATGGGACAGCACTGAAGCTTTCTTT. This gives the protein CASSLWDSTEAFF.

In DNA, the CDR3 is TGCGCCAGCAGCTTGGGGGCCGGGGCCCGGGCGGAGCTGTTTTTT. It yields the protein CASSLGAGARAELFF. The chain combines TRBV5-1 with TRBJ2-2; D may be TRBD1 or TRBD2 (5 bases each). The CDR3 consists of 15 residues. Germline CDR1 SGHRS, CDR2 YFSETQ. Trimming removed 0 bases from V and 10 bases from J, with 16 bases in between.

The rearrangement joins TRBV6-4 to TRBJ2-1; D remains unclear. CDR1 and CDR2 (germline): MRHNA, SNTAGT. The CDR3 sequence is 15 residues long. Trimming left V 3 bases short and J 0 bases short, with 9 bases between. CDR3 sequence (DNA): TGTGCCAGCAGTGAAGCGCCGAGCTCCTACAATGAGCAGTTCTTC. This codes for CASSEAPSSYNEQFF.

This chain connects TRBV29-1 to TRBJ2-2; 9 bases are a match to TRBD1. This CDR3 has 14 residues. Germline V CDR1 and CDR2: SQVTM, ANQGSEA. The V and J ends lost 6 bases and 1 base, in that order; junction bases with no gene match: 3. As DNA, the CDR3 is TGCAGCGTGGGGGACAGGGAGAACACCGGGGAGCTGTTTTTT. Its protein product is CSVGDRENTGELFF.

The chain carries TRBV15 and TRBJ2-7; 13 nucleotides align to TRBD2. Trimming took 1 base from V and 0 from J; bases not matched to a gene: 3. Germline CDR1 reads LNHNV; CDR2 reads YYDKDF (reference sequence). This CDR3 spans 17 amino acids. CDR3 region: CATSRGLAGGSSYEQYF. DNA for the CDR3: TGTGCCACCAGCAGAGGACTAGCGGGAGGATCCTCCTACGAGCAGTACTTC.

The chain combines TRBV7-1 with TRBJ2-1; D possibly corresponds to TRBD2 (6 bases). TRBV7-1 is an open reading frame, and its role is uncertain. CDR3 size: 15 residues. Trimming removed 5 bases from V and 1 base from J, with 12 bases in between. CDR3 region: CASSASGLSYNEQFF. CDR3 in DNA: TGTGCCAGCAGCGCATCGGGACTTTCCTACAATGAGCAGTTCTTC.

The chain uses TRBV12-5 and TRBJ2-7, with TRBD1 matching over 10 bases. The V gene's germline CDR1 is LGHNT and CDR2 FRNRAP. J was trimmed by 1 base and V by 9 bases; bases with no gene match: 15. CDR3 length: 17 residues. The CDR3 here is CASGRWTGGAASYEQYF. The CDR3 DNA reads TGTGCTAGCGGAAGATGGACAGGGGGAGCGGCTTCCTACGAGCAGTACTTC.

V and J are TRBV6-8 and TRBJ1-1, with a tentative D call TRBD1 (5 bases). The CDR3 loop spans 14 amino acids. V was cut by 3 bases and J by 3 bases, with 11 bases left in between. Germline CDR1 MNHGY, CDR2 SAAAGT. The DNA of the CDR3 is TGTGCCAGCAGTTATGAGGGGTTGGACACTGAAGCTTTCTTT. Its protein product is CASSYEGLDTEAFF.

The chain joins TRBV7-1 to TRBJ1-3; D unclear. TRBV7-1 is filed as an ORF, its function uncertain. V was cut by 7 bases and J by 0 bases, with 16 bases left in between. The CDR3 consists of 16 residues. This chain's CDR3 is CASTPSWVHSGNTIYF. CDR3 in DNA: TGTGCCAGCACCCCCTCATGGGTCCACTCTGGAAACACCATATATTTT.

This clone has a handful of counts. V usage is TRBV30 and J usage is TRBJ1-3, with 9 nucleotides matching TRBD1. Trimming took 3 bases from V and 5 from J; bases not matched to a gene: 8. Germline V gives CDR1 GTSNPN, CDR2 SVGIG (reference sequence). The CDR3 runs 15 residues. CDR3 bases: TGTGCCTGGAGCGTGTGGGGACAGGGCCGAAACACCATATATTTT. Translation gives CAWSVWGQGRNTIYF.

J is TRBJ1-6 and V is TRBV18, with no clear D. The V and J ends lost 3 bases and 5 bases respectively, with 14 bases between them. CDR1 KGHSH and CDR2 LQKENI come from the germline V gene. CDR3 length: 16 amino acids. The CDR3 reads CASSPQLGSDNSPLHF. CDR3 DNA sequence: TGTGCCAGCTCACCTCAACTTGGGTCCGATAATTCACCCCTCCACTTT.

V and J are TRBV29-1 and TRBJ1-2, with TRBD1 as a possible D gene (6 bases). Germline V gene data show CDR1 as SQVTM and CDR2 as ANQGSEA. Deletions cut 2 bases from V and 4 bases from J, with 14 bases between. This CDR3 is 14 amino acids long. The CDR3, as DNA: TGCAGCGTTGAATACCAGGGGAAGAGCTATGGCTACACCTTC. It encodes CSVEYQGKSYGYTF.

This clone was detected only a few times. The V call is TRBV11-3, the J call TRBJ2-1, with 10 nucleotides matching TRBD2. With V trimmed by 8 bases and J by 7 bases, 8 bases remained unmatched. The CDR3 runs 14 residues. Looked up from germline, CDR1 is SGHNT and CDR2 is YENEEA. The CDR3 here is CASRKREGLNEQFF. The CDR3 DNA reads TGTGCCAGCCGAAAGCGGGAGGGCCTTAATGAGCAGTTCTTC. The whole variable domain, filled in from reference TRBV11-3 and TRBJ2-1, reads EAGVVQSPRYKIIEKKQPVAFWCNPISGHNTLYWYLQNLGQGPELLIRYENEEAVDDSQLPKDRFSAERLKGVDSTLKIQPAELGDSAVYLCASRKREGLNEQFFGPGTRLTVL.

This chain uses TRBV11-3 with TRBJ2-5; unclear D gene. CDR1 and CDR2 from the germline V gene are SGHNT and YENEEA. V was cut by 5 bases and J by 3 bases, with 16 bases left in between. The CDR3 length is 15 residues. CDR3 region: CASSRIDGWKETQYF. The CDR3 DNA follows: TGTGCCAGCAGCCGGATCGACGGGTGGAAAGAGACCCAGTACTTC.

CDR3 residues: CASSSRTGHYEQYF. The CDR3 bases are TGTGCCAGCAGCTCCCGGACAGGGCATTACGAGCAGTACTTC. The V gene is TRBV11-3, the J gene TRBJ2-7, with 8 bases that match TRBD1. CDR1 SGHNT and CDR2 YENEEA come from the germline V gene. The CDR3 sequence is 14 residues long. The junction had 6 bases not matched to a gene; V was cut back by 4 bases and J by 4 bases.

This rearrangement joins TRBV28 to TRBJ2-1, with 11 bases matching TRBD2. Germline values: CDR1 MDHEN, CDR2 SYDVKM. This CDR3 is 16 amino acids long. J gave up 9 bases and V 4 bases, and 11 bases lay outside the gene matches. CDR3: CASSSPLAGGRGEQFF. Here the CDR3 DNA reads TGTGCCAGCAGTTCCCCCCTAGCGGGAGGAAGAGGTGAGCAGTTCTTC.

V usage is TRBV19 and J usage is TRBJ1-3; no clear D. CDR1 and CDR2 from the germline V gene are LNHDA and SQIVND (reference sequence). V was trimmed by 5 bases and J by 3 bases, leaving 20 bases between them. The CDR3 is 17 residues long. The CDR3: CASSFLTPGPGGNTIYF. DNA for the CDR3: TGTGCCAGTAGTTTCCTGACTCCCGGCCCCGGTGGAAACACCATATATTTT.

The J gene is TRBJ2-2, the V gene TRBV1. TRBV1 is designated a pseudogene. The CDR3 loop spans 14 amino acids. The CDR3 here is CASRGMVDTGELFF. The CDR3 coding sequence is TGCGCCAGCAGAGGGATGGTTGACACCGGGGAGCTGTTTTTT.